What follows is one T cell receptor beta chain and its context. The data originate from a study of cytomegalovirus exposure and HLA in healthy donors. The PCR had 60 Vbeta and 13 Jbeta primers. Measured with immunoSEQ multiplex PCR; TCRdb has only the in-frame clones, and not every one. The profile covers 95,000 to 100,000 clones, with roughly three quarters appearing a single time and about 2% taken by the ten largest. The material sequenced was PBMCs. This sequence was found in a middle-aged man in good health and CMV-seronegative.

CDR3 nucleotide sequence: TGTGCCAGCACCCCTTCGGGGGGGAACACTGAAGCTTTCTTT. Protein: CASTPSGGNTEAFF. The genes are TRBV28 and TRBJ1-1; the D gene is possibly TRBD1 (5 bases). The V and J ends lost 7 bases and 1 base respectively, with 13 bases between them. The CDR3 is 14 amino acids. The germline gives CDR1 MDHEN, CDR2 SYDVKM.